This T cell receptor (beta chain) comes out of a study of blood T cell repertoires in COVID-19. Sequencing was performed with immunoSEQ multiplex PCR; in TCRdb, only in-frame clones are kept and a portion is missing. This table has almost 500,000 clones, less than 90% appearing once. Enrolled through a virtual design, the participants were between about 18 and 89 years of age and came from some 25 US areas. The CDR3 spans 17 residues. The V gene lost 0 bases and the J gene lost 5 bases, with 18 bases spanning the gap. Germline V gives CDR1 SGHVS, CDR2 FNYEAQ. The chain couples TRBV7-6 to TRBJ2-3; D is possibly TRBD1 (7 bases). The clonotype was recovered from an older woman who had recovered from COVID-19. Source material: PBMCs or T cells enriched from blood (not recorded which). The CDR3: CASSLALNGGGIDTQYF. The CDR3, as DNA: TGTGCCAGCAGCTTAGCCCTAAACGGAGGGGGCATAGATACGCAGTATTTT.